The 15 T cell receptor beta chains reported below all come from one sample, sequenced in a study of blood T cell repertoires in COVID-19. The method was immunoSEQ multiplex PCR; TCRdb's version includes in-frame clones alone and lacks a portion of them. The profile shows tens of thousands of clones, around 90% of them singletons. The source material was peripheral blood. The receptors originated from a woman older than 75 with active COVID-19.

The rearrangement links TRBV19 to TRBJ2-1, with 9 bases lining up with TRBD1. The CDR3 contains 15 residues. V lost 6 bases and J lost 4; bases outside the gene matches: 7. In germline, CDR1 is LNHDA, CDR2 SQIVND (reference sequence). CDR3 nucleotide sequence: TGTGCCAGTAGGCTGGGACAGGGTGGTTACAATGAGCAGTTCTTC. Its protein product is CASRLGQGGYNEQFF. The whole variable domain, filled in from reference TRBV19 and TRBJ2-1, reads DGGITQSPKYLFRKEGQNVTLSCEQNLNHDAMYWYRQDPGQGLRLIYYSQIVNDFQKGDIAEGYSVSREKKESFPLTVTSAQKNPTAFYLCASRLGQGGYNEQFFGPGTRLTVL.

The chain combines TRBV15 with TRBJ2-7, with 12 bases aligning to TRBD1. The CDR3 contains 16 residues. Germline V CDR1 and CDR2: LNHNV, YYDKDF (reference sequence). V lost 0 bases to trimming and J lost 5 bases; unmatched junction nucleotides: 5. This chain's CDR3 is CATSRDIGTGGNEQYF. The CDR3 nucleotides are TGTGCCACCAGCAGAGATATTGGGACAGGGGGCAACGAGCAGTACTTC.

This clone has a single count. This rearrangement joins TRBV5-1 to TRBJ2-1, with TRBD2 matching 10 bases. The CDR3 spans 17 residues. V was clipped by 0 bases and J by 8 bases; unmatched bases: 11. Per the germline V gene, CDR1 is SGHRS and CDR2 is YFSETQ. This chain's CDR3 is CASSLGWVVAGGDEQFF. CDR3 coding DNA: TGCGCCAGCAGCTTGGGATGGGTCGTAGCGGGAGGCGATGAGCAGTTCTTC.

The chain carries TRBV28 and TRBJ1-5; D is undetermined. This CDR3 comprises 12 residues. Germline V CDR1 and CDR2: MDHEN, SYDVKM. The V and J ends lost 5 bases and 3 bases respectively, with 5 bases between them. The CDR3 protein is CASSPYNQPQHF. CDR3 nucleotide sequence: TGTGCCAGCAGTCCGTACAATCAGCCCCAGCATTTT.

The chain combines TRBV5-1 with TRBJ2-2; 9 nucleotides agree with TRBD2. The V and J ends lost 4 bases and 4 bases, in that order; junction bases with no gene match: 11. Germline V gives CDR1 SGHRS, CDR2 YFSETQ. CDR3 length equals 17 residues. The DNA for the CDR3 is TGCGCCAGCAGCCGGACGAGCGGGGGGTCTGGCACCGGGGAGCTGTTTTTT. It yields the protein CASSRTSGGSGTGELFF.

This chain links TRBV3-1 (or the pseudogene TRBV3-2) with TRBJ2-2; no clear D gene. The CDR3 is 13 amino acids. Trimming cost V 4 bases and J 4 bases, with 7 bases left between them. Germline V gene lookup returns CDR1 LGHDT and CDR2 YNNKEL (reference sequence). The CDR3 loop is CASSPFRTGELFF. CDR3 DNA sequence: TGTGCCAGCAGCCCGTTCCGCACCGGGGAGCTGTTTTTT.

Notes on this clone: The identical CDR3 is also encoded by other nucleotide sequences in the sample. The gene calls are TRBV9 and TRBJ2-5, with D tentatively TRBD1 (5 bases). V lost 0 bases and J 1 base, leaving 7 bases between the germline ends. The CDR3 covers 14 residues. Per the germline V gene, CDR1 is SGDLS and CDR2 is YYNGEE. The CDR3 protein is CASSVGQGQETQYF. DNA for the CDR3: TGTGCCAGCAGCGTAGGCCAGGGCCAAGAGACCCAGTACTTC. Together with reference TRBV9 and TRBJ2-5, the CDR3 gives the full variable domain: DSGVTQTPKHLITATGQRVTLRCSPRSGDLSVYWYQQSLDQGLQFLIQYYNGEERAKGNILERFSAQQFPDLHSELNLSSLELGDSALYFCASSVGQGQETQYFGPGTRLLVL.

The J gene is TRBJ2-2, the V gene TRBV19; 7 bases fit TRBD1. With V trimmed by 4 bases and J by 9 bases, 17 bases remained unmatched. The CDR3 is made up of 17 amino acids. Germline loops: CDR1 LNHDA, CDR2 SQIVND (reference sequence). The chain's CDR3 is CASSTPDRARGSRELFF. The CDR3 DNA reads TGTGCCAGTAGTACCCCCGACAGGGCGCGTGGCTCGCGGGAGCTGTTTTTT.

The chain has TRBV10-3 and TRBJ1-6, with D perhaps TRBD1 (6 bases). CDR1 is ENHRY, CDR2 SYGVKD, per germline. V was trimmed by 0 bases and J by 5 bases, leaving 11 bases between them. This CDR3 region has 16 residues. This CDR3 is CAISESRGYDNSPLHF. In DNA form, the CDR3 reads TGTGCCATCAGTGAGTCGAGGGGGTATGATAATTCACCCCTCCACTTT.

The gene calls are TRBV7-2 and TRBJ2-1, with D possibly TRBD2 on 6 matching bases. CDR1 and CDR2 from the germline V gene are SGHTA and FQGNSA. The CDR3 has 14 residues. Trimming took off 5 bases at V and 9 bases at J, with 17 bases between the two ends. CDR3 DNA sequence: TGTGCCAGCAGCCTTGGGGAGCGGGCGGCTGAGCAGTTCTTC. This sequence encodes CASSLGERAAEQFF.

In DNA form, the CDR3 reads TGTGCCAGCAGCTTAGTTGGTAGCGGGACCAATGAGCAGTTCTTC. Its translation: CASSLVGSGTNEQFF. The rearrangement links TRBV7-6 to TRBJ2-1; TRBD2 matches 8 bases. The V gene end was trimmed by 1 base and the J gene end by 6 bases; junction bases not matched to a gene: 5. This CDR3 is built from 15 residues. Germline V lookup: CDR1 SGHVS, CDR2 FNYEAQ.

The chain joins TRBV5-1 to TRBJ1-2; a weak D match, TRBD1 (5 bases). CDR3 length: 11 residues. Germline-derived CDR1 and CDR2 are SGHRS and YFSETQ. V lost 0 bases, J lost 9 bases, and 6 bases lay in between. The CDR3, as DNA: TGCGCCAGCAGCTTGGACAGGAGCTACACCTTC. Translating it yields CASSLDRSYTF.

J is TRBJ1-3 and V is TRBV9, with D unresolved. The V end was cut by 0 bases, the J end by 3 bases, with 10 bases between. This CDR3 is built from 15 residues. Germline loops: CDR1 SGDLS, CDR2 YYNGEE. The CDR3 nucleotides are TGTGCCAGCAGCGTAGATCCAGAGGTTGGAAACACCATATATTTT. Amino acids: CASSVDPEVGNTIYF.

The V gene is TRBV7-2, the J gene TRBJ2-5, with a possible D match to TRBD2 (5 bases). Germline CDR1 is SGHTA and CDR2 is FQGNSA. The V and J ends lost 7 bases and 7 bases respectively, with 16 bases between them. The CDR3 consists of 13 residues. The CDR3 loop reads CASTPTVGGTQYF. The CDR3 DNA is TGTGCCAGCACCCCCACTGTAGGAGGGACCCAGTACTTC.

The gene calls are TRBV4-1 and TRBJ2-2, with 7 bases aligning to TRBD2. CDR1 and CDR2 from the germline V gene are MGHRA and YSYEKL. J was trimmed by 6 bases and V by 4 bases; bases with no gene match: 11. The length of the CDR3 is 16 residues. CDR3 sequence: CASSPFGGSRAGELFF. In nucleotides, the CDR3 is TGCGCCAGCAGCCCTTTTGGCGGGAGTCGGGCCGGGGAGCTGTTTTTT.